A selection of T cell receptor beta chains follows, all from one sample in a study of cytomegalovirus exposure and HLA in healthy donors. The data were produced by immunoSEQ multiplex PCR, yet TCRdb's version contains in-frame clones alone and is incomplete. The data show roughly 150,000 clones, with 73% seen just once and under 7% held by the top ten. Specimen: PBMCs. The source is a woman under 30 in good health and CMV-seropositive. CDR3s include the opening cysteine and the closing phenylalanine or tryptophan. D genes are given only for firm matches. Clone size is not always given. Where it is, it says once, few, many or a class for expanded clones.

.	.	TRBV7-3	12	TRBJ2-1	TGTGCCAGCAGCCTAGGAGGCGATGAGCAGTTCTTC	CASSLGGDEQFF
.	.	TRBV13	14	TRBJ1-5	TGTGCCAGCAGCTTACGTTCTAGCAATCAGCCCCAGCATTTT	CASSLRSSNQPQHF
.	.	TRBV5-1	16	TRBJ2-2	TGCGCCAGCAGCTTGGAGCTCTCGCGTGTCACCGGGGAGCTGTTTTTT	CASSLELSRVTGELFF
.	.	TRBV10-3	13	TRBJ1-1	TGTGCCACAAACAGACAGACGAACACTGAAGCTTTCTTT	CATNRQTNTEAFF
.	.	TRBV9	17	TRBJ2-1	TGTGCCAGCAGCGTAGGAACCGGGACAAATAAGTACAATGAGCAGTTCTTC	CASSVGTGTNKYNEQFF
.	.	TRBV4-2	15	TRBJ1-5	TGTGCCAGCAGCCAAGTTCGCGGAAGCAATCAGCCCCAGCATTTT	CASSQVRGSNQPQHF
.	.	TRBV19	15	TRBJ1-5	TGTGCCAGTAGTATAGAGGACAGACTCAATCAGCCCCAGCATTTT	CASSIEDRLNQPQHF
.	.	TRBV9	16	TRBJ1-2	TGTGCCAGCAGCGTAGAAACGAGGGTATCGACCTATGGCTACACCTTC	CASSVETRVSTYGYTF
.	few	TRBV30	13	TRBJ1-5	TGTGCCTGTGACCGCGGGGGCAATCAGCCCCAGCATTTT	CACDRGGNQPQHF
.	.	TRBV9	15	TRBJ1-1	TGTGCCAGCAGCGAGGACTGGGGGGGGAGCACTGAAGCTTTCTTT	CASSEDWGGSTEAFF
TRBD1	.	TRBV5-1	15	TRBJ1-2	TGCGCCAGCAGCCCGTGGACAGGAATTAACTATGGCTACACCTTC	CASSPWTGINYGYTF
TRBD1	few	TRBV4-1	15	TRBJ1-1	TGCGCCAGCAGCCGAGGACAGGGGGTGAACACTGAAGCTTTCTTT	CASSRGQGVNTEAFF
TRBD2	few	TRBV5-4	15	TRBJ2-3	TGTGCCAGCAGATCTCCGGGACTAGAAACGGATACGCAGTATTTT	CASRSPGLETDTQYF
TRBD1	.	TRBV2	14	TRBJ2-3	TGTGCCAGCATCCGGGACAGGGATTTGGATACGCAGTATTTT	CASIRDRDLDTQYF
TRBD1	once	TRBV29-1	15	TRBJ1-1	TGCAGCGTTGCCCCTTCGGGACAGGGTGTATCTGAAGCTTTCTTT	CSVAPSGQGVSEAFF
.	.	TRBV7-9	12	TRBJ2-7	TGTGCCAGCAGCTTAGAGCAGCGCGAGCAGTACTTC	CASSLEQREQYF
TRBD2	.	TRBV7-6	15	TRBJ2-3	TGTGCCAGCAGCCGGCCTAGCGGGGGGGCAGATACGCAGTATTTT	CASSRPSGGADTQYF
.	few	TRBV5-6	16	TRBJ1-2	TGTGCCAGCTCGGCGGAGGGGCAGGCGGGTCCCTATGGCTACACCTTC	CASSAEGQAGPYGYTF
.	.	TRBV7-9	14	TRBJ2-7	TGTTCCAGCAGCTTAGGGGGGGGCAGGGGCGAGCAGTACTTC	CSSSLGGGRGEQYF
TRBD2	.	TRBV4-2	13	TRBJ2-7	TGTGCCAGCAGCCCAGCGGGGTTATACGAGCAGTACTTC	CASSPAGLYEQYF
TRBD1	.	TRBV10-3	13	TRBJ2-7	TGTGCCATCAGTGAAGGGGGCGCTGACGAGCAGTACTTC	CAISEGGADEQYF
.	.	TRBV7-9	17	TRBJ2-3	TGTGCCAGCAGCCGGCGCGGGGGCCTTACTAGCACAGATACGCAGTATTTT	CASSRRGGLTSTDTQYF
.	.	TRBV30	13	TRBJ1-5	TGTGCCTGGAACGAGGCAGTCAATCAGCCCCAGCATTTT	CAWNEAVNQPQHF
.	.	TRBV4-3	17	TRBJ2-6	TGCGCCAGCAGCCAAGACAGGGCTGACTCTGGGGCCAACGTCCTGACTTTC	CASSQDRADSGANVLTF
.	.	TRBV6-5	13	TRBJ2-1	TGTGCCAGCAGTTACTCCTATGGGAGTGAGCAGTTCTTC	CASSYSYGSEQFF
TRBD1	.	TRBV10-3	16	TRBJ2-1	TGTGCCATCAGTGAGACCGGACAGGCTCCGAACAATGAGCAGTTCTTC	CAISETGQAPNNEQFF
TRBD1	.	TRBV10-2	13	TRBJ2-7	TGCGCCAGCCACAAAGGACAGGGCGAAGGGCAGTACTTC	CASHKGQGEGQYF
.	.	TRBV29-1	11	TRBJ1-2	TGCAGCGTTGACGGGGATCTTGGCTACACCTTC	CSVDGDLGYTF
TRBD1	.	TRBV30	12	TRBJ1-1	TGTGCCAGGGACAGGGGAGGGTCTGAAGCTTTCTTT	CARDRGGSEAFF
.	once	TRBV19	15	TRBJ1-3	TGTGCCAGTAGTATAGCAGATAACTCTGGAAACACCATATATTTT	CASSIADNSGNTIYF
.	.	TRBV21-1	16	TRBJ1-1	TGTGCCAGCAGCACTTGGACTGGATCCGGGAACACTGAAGCTTTCTTT	CASSTWTGSGNTEAFF
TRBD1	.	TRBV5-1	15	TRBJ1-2	TGCGCCAGCAGCTTGGGGGACAGCGTGGGCCGTGGCTACACCTTC	CASSLGDSVGRGYTF
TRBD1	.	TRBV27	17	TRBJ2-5	TGCGCCAGCAGTCCATACGGGGCAGGGGGAAGTGGAGAGACCCAGTACTTC	CASSPYGAGGSGETQYF
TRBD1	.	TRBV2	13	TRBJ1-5	TGTGCCAGCAAAAGGGACAGGGATCAGCCCCAGCATTTT	CASKRDRDQPQHF
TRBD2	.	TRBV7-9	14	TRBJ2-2	TGTGCCGGCTCGTTAGCGGGGGGCACCGGGGAGCTGTTTTTT	CAGSLAGGTGELFF
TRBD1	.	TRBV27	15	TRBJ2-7	TGTGCCAGCAGTTTCAGGGACAGGGGGCTATACGAGCAGTACTTC	CASSFRDRGLYEQYF
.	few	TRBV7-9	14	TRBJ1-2	TGTGCCAGCAGCTTAGGGACGGGAGACAAAGTCTACACCTTC	CASSLGTGDKVYTF
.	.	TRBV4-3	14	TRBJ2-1	TGCGCCAGCAGCCAAGGGTCGTCGGTAAATGAGCAGTTCTTC	CASSQGSSVNEQFF
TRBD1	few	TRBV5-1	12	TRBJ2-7	TGCGCCAGCAGGGACAGGGTGGGCGAGCAGTACTTC	CASRDRVGEQYF
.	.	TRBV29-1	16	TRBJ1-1	TGCAGCGTTGAAGAATCCGGGACAAACATGAACACTGAAGCTTTCTTT	CSVEESGTNMNTEAFF
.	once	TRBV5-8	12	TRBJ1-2	TGTGCCAGCAGCCAGGACAGATATGGCTACACCTTC	CASSQDRYGYTF
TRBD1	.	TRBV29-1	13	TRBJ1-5	TGCAGCGTTACTCAGGGGGGCGGTCAGCCCCAGCATTTT	CSVTQGGGQPQHF
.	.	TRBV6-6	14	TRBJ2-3	TGTGCCGGCTCCGCCTGGGCCCAACAAGATACGCAGTATTTT	CAGSAWAQQDTQYF
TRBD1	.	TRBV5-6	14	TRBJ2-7	TGTGCCAGCAGCAAGACAGGGGGTAACTACGAGCAGTACTTC	CASSKTGGNYEQYF
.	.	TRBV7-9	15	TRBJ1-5	TGTGCCAGCAGCTTAGGCAGGGATAGCAATCAGCCCCAGCATTTT	CASSLGRDSNQPQHF
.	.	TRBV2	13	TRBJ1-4	TGTGCCATCCAGGGATACGAGGCAGAAAAACTGTTTTTT	CAIQGYEAEKLFF
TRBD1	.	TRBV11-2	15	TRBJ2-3	TGTGCCAGCAGCCCGACAGGGGTGAACAGAGATACGCAGTATTTT	CASSPTGVNRDTQYF
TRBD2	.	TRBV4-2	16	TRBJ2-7	TGTGCCAGCAGCCAAGGTGGGGGGGATTCCTCCTACGAGCAGTACTTC	CASSQGGGDSSYEQYF
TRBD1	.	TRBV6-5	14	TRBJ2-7	TGTGCCAGCAGCCTCGGGACAGGGAGCAACGAGCAGTACTTC	CASSLGTGSNEQYF
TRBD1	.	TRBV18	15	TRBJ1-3	TGTGCCAGCTCACCCGGGACAGGCACTGGAAACACCATATATTTT	CASSPGTGTGNTIYF
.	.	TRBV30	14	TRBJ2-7	TGTGCCTGGAGTCCAGGTTCGGCCACCTACGAGCAGTACTTC	CAWSPGSATYEQYF
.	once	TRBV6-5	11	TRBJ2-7	TGTGCCAGCAGACTCGCCTCCGAGCAGTACTTC	CASRLASEQYF
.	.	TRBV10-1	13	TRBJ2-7	TGCGCCAGCAGAGGGACAAAAGCCTACGAGCAGTACTTC	CASRGTKAYEQYF
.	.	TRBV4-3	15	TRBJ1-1	TGCGCCAGCAGCCAAGATCGGCAGGCTAACACTGAAGCTTTCTTT	CASSQDRQANTEAFF